A selection of T cell receptor beta chains follows, all from one sample in a study of beta chain features in type 1 diabetes. Only in-frame clones appear in the TCRdb table, and some are missing; sequencing was by immunoSEQ multiplex PCR. Among about 320,000 clones, around 13% were seen once, and the ten largest hold approximately 7%. The sample consisted of central memory CD4+ T cells from blood. The receptors shown here come from a man between 25 and 39 years old in good health. Both conserved end residues are part of each CDR3. D genes are given only for firm matches. Only part of the rows carry a size: once, few, many, or a class if the clone is expanded.

v_gene	abundance	len	d_gene	j_gene	CDR3aa
TRBV2	few	15	TRBD1	TRBJ2-5	CASSYGTGGKETQYF
TRBV15	few	16	-	TRBJ2-5	CATSRALGVGQETQYF
TRBV9	-	13	-	TRBJ2-7	CASSVDAPSEQYF
TRBV19	few	14	-	TRBJ1-1	CASSLLPGNTEAFF
TRBV6-1	-	13	-	TRBJ1-4	CASRRQAEGKLFF
TRBV4-3	few	15	TRBD1	TRBJ1-6	CASSQNRGGNSPLHF
TRBV19	-	13	-	TRBJ2-7	CASSMVLRSEQYF
TRBV29-1	few	13	-	TRBJ1-4	CSVGGTTNEKLFF
TRBV7-9	few	14	-	TRBJ1-2	CASSPSLANYGYTF
TRBV19	many	14	-	TRBJ1-2	CASSIARVVTGYTF
TRBV5-5	few	16	TRBD2	TRBJ2-5	CASSVSGGGYQETQYF
TRBV6-5	-	14	-	TRBJ2-7	CASSRDRLGYEQYF
TRBV7-9	-	11	-	TRBJ2-1	CASRGYNEQFF
TRBV28	-	12	-	TRBJ1-2	CASIDSNYGYTF
TRBV7-2	few	16	TRBD2	TRBJ2-1	CASSLIAGGAGNEQFF
TRBV5-4	-	13	-	TRBJ2-3	CASSLDLGDTQYF
TRBV5-6	-	14	TRBD2	TRBJ2-1	CASSVPGLVNEQFF
TRBV10-1	few	16	TRBD2	TRBJ2-3	CASSAASGGTTDTQYF
TRBV5-4	few	14	-	TRBJ2-3	CASRSLSRADTQYF
TRBV4-2	few	18	TRBD2	TRBJ2-3	CASSPGTSSTASTDTQYF
TRBV7-2	few	14	-	TRBJ2-1	CASSPGGADNEQFF
TRBV9	few	14	-	TRBJ2-3	CASSVEAGTDTQYF
TRBV5-4	-	13	TRBD1	TRBJ1-4	CAGHRDRGEKLFF
TRBV7-2	-	15	TRBD2	TRBJ2-7	CASSGGSGGAYEQYF